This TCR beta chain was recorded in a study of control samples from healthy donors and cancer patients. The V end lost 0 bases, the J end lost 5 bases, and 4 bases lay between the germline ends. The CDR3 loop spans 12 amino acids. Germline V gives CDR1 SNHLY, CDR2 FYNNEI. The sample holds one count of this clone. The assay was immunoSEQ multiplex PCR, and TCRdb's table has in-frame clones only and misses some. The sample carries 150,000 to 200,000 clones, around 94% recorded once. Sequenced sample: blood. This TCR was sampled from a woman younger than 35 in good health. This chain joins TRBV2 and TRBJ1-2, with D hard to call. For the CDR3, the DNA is TGTGCCAGCAGTGAAGCCGCTTATGGCTACACCTTC. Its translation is CASSEAAYGYTF.